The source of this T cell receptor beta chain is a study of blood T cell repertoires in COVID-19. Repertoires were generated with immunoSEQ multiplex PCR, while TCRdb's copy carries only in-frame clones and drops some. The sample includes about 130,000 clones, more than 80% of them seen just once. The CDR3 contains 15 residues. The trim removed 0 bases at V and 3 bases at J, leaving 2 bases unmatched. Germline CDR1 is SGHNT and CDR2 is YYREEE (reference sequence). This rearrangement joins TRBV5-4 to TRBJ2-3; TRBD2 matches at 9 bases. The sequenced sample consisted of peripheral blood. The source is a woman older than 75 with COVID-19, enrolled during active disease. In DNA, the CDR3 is TGTGCCAGCAGCTTGGGGGCGGGAGGGACAGATACGCAGTATTTT. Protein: CASSLGAGGTDTQYF.